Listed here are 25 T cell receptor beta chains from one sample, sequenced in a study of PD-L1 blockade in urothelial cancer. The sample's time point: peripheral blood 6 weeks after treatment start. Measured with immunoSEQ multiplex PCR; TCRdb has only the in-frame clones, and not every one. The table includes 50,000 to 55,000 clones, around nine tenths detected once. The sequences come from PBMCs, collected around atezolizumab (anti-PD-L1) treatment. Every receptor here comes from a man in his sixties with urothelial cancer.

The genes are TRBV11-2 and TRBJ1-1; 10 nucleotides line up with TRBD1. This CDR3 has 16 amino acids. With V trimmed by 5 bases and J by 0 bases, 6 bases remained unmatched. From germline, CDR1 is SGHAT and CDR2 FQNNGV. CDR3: CASSHGQGGMNTEAFF. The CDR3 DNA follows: TGTGCCAGCAGCCACGGACAGGGGGGCATGAACACTGAAGCTTTCTTT.

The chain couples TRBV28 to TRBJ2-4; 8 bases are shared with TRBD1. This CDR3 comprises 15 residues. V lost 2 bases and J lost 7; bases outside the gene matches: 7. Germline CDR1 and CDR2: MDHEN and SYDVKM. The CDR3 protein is CASSLPGTGGNIQYF. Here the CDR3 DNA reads TGTGCCAGCAGTTTACCCGGGACAGGAGGGAACATTCAGTACTTC.

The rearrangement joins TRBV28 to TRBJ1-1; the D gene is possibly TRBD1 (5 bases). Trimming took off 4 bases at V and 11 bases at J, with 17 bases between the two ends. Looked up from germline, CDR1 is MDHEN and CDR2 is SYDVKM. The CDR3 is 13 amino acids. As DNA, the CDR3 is TGTGCCAGCAGTTCCCGATTGCGGGGGGGGGCTTTCTTT. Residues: CASSSRLRGGAFF.

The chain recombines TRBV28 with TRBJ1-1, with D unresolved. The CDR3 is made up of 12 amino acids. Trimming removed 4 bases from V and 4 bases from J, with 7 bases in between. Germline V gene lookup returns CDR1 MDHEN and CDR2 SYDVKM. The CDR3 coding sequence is TGTGCCAGCAGTTCGAGTTTCACTGAAGCTTTCTTT. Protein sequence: CASSSSFTEAFF.

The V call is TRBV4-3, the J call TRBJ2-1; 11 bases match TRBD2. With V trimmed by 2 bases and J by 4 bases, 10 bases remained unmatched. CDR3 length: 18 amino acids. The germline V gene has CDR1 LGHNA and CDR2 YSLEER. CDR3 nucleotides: TGCGCCAGCAGCCAATCCCCGTACGGGACTAGCGGATACAATGAGCAGTTCTTC. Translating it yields CASSQSPYGTSGYNEQFF.

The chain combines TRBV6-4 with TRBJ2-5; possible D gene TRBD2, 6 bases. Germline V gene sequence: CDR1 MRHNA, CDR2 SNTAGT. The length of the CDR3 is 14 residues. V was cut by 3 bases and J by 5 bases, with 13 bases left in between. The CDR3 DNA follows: TGTGCCAGCAGTGAAAACAGTGGGAGGGAGACCCAGTACTTC. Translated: CASSENSGRETQYF.

Written as DNA, the CDR3 is TGTGCCAGTATCATATCCCCGAGAGGCGGGAGGTCCCCGGGTGAGCAGTACTTC. It yields the protein CASIISPRGGRSPGEQYF. The chain carries TRBV19 and TRBJ2-7; 8 bases line up with TRBD2. V was clipped by 7 bases and J by 7 bases; unmatched bases: 24. The germline gives CDR1 LNHDA, CDR2 SQIVND (reference sequence). The CDR3 runs 18 residues.

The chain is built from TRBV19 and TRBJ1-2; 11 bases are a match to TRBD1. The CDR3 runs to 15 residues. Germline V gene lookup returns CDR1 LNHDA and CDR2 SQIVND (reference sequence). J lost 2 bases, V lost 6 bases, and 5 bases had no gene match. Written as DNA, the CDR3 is TGTGCCAGTAGAGCCGGGACAGGGGGAAACTATGGCTACACCTTC. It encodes CASRAGTGGNYGYTF.

The CDR3, as DNA: TGTGCCAGCAGCTTAGTTACGGGCAGGGCGGTCTCCAAGCCCCAGCATTTT. Translated, it gives CASSLVTGRAVSKPQHF. The chain has TRBV7-2 and TRBJ1-5; D is possibly TRBD1 (5 bases). CDR1 is SGHTA and CDR2 is FQGNSA in the germline V gene. The CDR3 has 17 amino acids. The V end was cut by 1 base, the J end by 8 bases, with 21 bases between.

CDR3 DNA: TGCGCCAGCAGCCCGGACAGGGATGGCAATCAGCCCCAGCATTTT. This sequence encodes CASSPDRDGNQPQHF. This rearrangement joins TRBV4-1 to TRBJ1-5; 8 bases map to TRBD1. Germline values: CDR1 MGHRA, CDR2 YSYEKL. CDR3 length: 15 amino acids. The V gene end was trimmed by 4 bases and the J gene end by 2 bases; junction bases not matched to a gene: 4.

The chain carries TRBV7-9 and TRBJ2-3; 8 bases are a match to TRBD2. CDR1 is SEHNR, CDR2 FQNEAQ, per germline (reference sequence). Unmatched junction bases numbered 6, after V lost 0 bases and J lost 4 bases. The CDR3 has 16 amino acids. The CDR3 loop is CASSLARTSISDTQYF. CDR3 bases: TGTGCCAGCAGCTTAGCGAGGACTAGCATATCAGATACGCAGTATTTT.

DNA of the CDR3: TGTGCCAGCAGCTTCGGGACAGGGGATCCTGAAGCTTTCTTT. It encodes CASSFGTGDPEAFF. The chain joins TRBV2 to TRBJ1-1, with TRBD1 matching 10 bases. Trimming at V came to 6 bases and at J to 6 bases, leaving 7 bases not matched to a gene. This CDR3 region has 14 residues. Looked up from germline, CDR1 is SNHLY and CDR2 is FYNNEI.

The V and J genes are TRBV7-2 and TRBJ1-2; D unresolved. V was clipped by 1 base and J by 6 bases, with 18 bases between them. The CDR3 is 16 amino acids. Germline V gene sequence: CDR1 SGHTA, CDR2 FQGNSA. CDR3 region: CASSLEGIGNRDGYTF. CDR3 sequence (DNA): TGTGCCAGCAGCTTAGAGGGTATCGGGAACCGGGATGGCTACACCTTC.

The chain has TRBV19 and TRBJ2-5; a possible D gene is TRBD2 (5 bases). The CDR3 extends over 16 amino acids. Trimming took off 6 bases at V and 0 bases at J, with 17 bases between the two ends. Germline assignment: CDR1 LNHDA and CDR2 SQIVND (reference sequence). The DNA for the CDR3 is TGTGCCAGTAGCCCACTGATGAGGGCCAACCAAGAGACCCAGTACTTC. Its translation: CASSPLMRANQETQYF.

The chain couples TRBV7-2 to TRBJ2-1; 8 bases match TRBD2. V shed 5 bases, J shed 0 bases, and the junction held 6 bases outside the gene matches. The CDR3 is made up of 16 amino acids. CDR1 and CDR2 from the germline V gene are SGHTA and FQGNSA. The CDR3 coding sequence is TGTGCCAGCAGCCCCCACACTAGCGGCTCCTACAATGAGCAGTTCTTC. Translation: CASSPHTSGSYNEQFF.

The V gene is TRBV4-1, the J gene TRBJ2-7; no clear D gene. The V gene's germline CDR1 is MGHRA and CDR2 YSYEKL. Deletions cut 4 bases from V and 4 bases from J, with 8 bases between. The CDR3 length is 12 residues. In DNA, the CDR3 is TGCGCCAGCAGCCTAAACCTATACGAGCAGTACTTC. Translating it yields CASSLNLYEQYF.

The CDR3 is CASRETQYF. The CDR3 nucleotides are TGTGCCAGCCGGGAAACGCAGTATTTT. The genes are TRBV6-4 and TRBJ2-3; tentative D call: TRBD2 (5 bases). Trimming took off 8 bases at V and 9 bases at J, with 6 bases between the two ends. CDR1 MRHNA and CDR2 SNTAGT come from the germline V gene. CDR3 length: 9 residues.

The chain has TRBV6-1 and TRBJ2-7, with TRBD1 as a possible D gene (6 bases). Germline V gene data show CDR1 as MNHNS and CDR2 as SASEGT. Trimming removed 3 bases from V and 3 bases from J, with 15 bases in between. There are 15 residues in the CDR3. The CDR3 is CASSERQVTIYEQYF. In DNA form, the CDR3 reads TGTGCCAGCAGTGAGAGACAGGTTACGATCTACGAGCAGTACTTC.

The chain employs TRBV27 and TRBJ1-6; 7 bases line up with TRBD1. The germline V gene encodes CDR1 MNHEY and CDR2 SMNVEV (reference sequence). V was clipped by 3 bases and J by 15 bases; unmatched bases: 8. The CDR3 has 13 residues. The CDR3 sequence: CASSFGQVRLLHF. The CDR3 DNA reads TGTGCCAGCAGTTTTGGACAGGTTCGTCTCCTCCACTTT.

The chain's CDR3 is CASSQGGGYSDRASYEQYF. DNA of the CDR3: TGTGCCAGCAGCCAAGGAGGCGGCTACAGCGACAGGGCCTCCTACGAGCAGTACTTC. The rearrangement uses TRBV4-2 and TRBJ2-7; 7 bases line up with TRBD1. Unmatched junction bases numbered 15, after V lost 1 base and J lost 0 bases. CDR1 LGHNA and CDR2 YNFKEQ come from the germline V gene. This CDR3 contains 19 residues.

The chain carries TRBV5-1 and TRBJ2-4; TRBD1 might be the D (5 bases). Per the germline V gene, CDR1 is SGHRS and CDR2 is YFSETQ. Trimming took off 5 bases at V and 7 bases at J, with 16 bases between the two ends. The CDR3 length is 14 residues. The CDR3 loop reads CASRLDSGVNIQYF. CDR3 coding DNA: TGCGCCAGCAGATTAGACAGTGGAGTGAACATTCAGTACTTC.

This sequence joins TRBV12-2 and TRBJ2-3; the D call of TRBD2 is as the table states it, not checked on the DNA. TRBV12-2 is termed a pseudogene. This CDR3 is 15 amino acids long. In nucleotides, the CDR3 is TGTGCAAGTCGAACGCCGACTAGATCAACAGATACGCAGTATTTT. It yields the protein CASRTPTRSTDTQYF.

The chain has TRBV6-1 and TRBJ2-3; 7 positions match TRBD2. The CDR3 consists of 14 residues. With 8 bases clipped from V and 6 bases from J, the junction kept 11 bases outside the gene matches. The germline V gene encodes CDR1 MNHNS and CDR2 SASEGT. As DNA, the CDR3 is TGTGCCAGCCAGCGGGAACTGTCCATTGATACGCAGTATTTT. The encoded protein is CASQRELSIDTQYF.

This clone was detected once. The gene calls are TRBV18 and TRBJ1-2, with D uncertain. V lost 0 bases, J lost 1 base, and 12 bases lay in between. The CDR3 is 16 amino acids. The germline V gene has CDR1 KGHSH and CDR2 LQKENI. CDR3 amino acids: CASSPPSQTDNYGYTF. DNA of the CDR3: TGTGCCAGCTCACCACCGTCACAGACCGATAACTATGGCTACACCTTC.

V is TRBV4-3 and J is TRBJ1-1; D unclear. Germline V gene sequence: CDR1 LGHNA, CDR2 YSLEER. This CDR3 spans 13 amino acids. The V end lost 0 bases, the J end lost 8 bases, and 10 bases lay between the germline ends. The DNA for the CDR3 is TGCGCCAGCAGCCAAGATAGCGGGCGGGAAGCTTTCTTT. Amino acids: CASSQDSGREAFF.